The 25 T cell receptor beta chains below come from one sample, sequenced in a study of response to subunit inactivated influenza vaccine. MiXCR, applied by TCRdb to the RT-PCR reads, yields one record per CDR3 protein. The sample includes 500,000 or so distinct CDR3 sequences, 15% to 20% of them seen just once. The sample here was CD4+ T cells sorted from PBMCs, taken less than 30 months after vaccination. The origin of the receptors is a man aged 50 to 69 who received an inactivated influenza vaccine.

The V gene is TRBV18, the J gene TRBJ1-1; TRBD1 matches 11 bases. Unmatched junction bases numbered 6, after V lost 0 bases and J lost 6 bases. The CDR3 runs to 16 residues. Germline CDR1 is KGHSH and CDR2 is LQKENI. This CDR3 is CASSPPGQGARSEAFF. CDR3 nucleotide sequence: TGTGCCAGCTCACCACCAGGACAGGGGGCGAGATCTGAAGCTTTCTTT.

This clonotype has more than one count but fewer than ten. The J gene is TRBJ2-7, the V gene TRBV18, with 8 bases fitting TRBD2. Trimming cost V 3 bases and J 1 base; bases outside gene matches: 8. The CDR3 has 16 amino acids. CDR1 and CDR2 (germline): KGHSH, LQKENI. This CDR3 reads CASSPFQTSVSYEQYF. CDR3 sequence (DNA): TGTGCCAGCTCACCCTTCCAGACTAGCGTATCCTACGAGCAGTACTTC. The full variable domain, with the rest looked up from reference TRBV18 and TRBJ2-7, is NAGVMQNPRHLVRRRGQEARLRCSPMKGHSHVYWYRQLPEEGLKFMVYLQKENIIDESGMPKERFSAEFPKEGPSILRIQQVVRGDSAAYFCASSPFQTSVSYEQYFGPGTRLTVT.

In its sample, this clonotype was seen a few times. This chain connects TRBV29-1 to TRBJ1-1; tentative D call: TRBD1 (6 bases). The germline V and J ends were trimmed by 3 bases and 7 bases, with 12 bases remaining between them. Germline CDR1 SQVTM, CDR2 ANQGSEA. This CDR3 has 12 residues. The CDR3 nucleotides read TGCAGCGTTGACTTCGACAGGTTTGAAGCTTTCTTT. The encoded protein is CSVDFDRFEAFF. Looking up the rest from reference TRBV29-1 and TRBJ1-1 gives the full variable domain: SAVISQKPSRDICQRGTSLTIQCQVDSQVTMMFWYRQQPGQSLTLIATANQGSEATYESGFVIDKFPISRPNLTFSTLTVSNMSPEDSSIYLCSVDFDRFEAFFGQGTRLTVV.

V and J are TRBV29-1 and TRBJ2-5; TRBD1 is a possible D gene (5 bases). The CDR3 contains 13 residues. Trimming stripped 4 bases from V and 5 bases from J, with 14 bases between. The germline gives CDR1 SQVTM, CDR2 ANQGSEA. The CDR3: CSVGGQQSETQYF. The CDR3 nucleotides read TGCAGCGTTGGGGGCCAGCAGAGTGAGACCCAGTACTTC.

This clonotype was seen repeatedly, ten times or more. The chain is built from TRBV6-1 and TRBJ1-6, with D possibly being TRBD1 (5 bases). V lost 4 bases to trimming and J lost 8 bases, with 12 bases between them. The CDR3 has 14 residues. Germline lookup yields CDR1 MNHNS and CDR2 SASEGT. The CDR3, as DNA: TGTGCCAGCAGTGCTCCAGGGTGGCATTCACCCCTCCACTTT. The encoded protein is CASSAPGWHSPLHF.

This sequence joins TRBV6-1 and TRBJ1-2; maybe TRBD1 (5 bases). V lost 6 bases, J lost 4 bases, and 18 bases lay in between. Germline V gives CDR1 MNHNS, CDR2 SASEGT. CDR3 length: 15 residues. This chain's CDR3 is CASRQQEGAGYGYTF. The CDR3 DNA reads TGTGCCAGCAGACAACAAGAAGGGGCCGGCTATGGCTACACCTTC.

V is TRBV18 and J is TRBJ1-5; D is possibly TRBD1 (5 bases). The CDR3 covers 15 residues. V lost 0 bases and J lost 2, with 8 bases in between. Germline V CDR1 and CDR2: KGHSH, LQKENI. As DNA, the CDR3 is TGTGCCAGCTCACCACCTGGGGGTGGCAATCAGCCCCAGCATTTT. Translating gives CASSPPGGGNQPQHF.

This clonotype was counted between two and nine times. The chain recombines TRBV15 with TRBJ2-1; no firm D call. Germline-derived CDR1 and CDR2 are LNHNV and YYDKDF (reference sequence). This CDR3 has 13 residues. V was pared by 8 bases and J by 1 base, with 9 bases between. The CDR3 sequence is CATSLGSYNEQFF. The CDR3 nucleotides are TGTGCCACCTCTTTGGGGTCCTACAATGAGCAGTTCTTC.

The gene calls are TRBV4-2 and TRBJ2-5; D gene unclear. The germline CDR1 and CDR2 sequences are LGHNA and YNFKEQ. Trimming left V 0 bases short and J 1 base short, with 6 bases between. This CDR3 has 14 amino acids. The CDR3 here is CASSQEMIQETQYF. The CDR3 coding sequence is TGTGCCAGCAGCCAAGAGATGATCCAAGAGACCCAGTACTTC.

This clonotype occurred a few times. V gene TRBV5-1 combines with J gene TRBJ2-7; D may be TRBD1 or TRBD2 (5 bases each). The CDR3 is made up of 14 amino acids. The germline CDR1 and CDR2 sequences are SGHRS and YFSETQ. V gave up 1 base and J gave up 7 bases, with 15 bases separating them. The CDR3 protein is CASSLPGTMGEQYF. The CDR3 coding sequence is TGCGCCAGCAGCTTGCCTGGGACGATGGGGGAGCAGTACTTC.

There are many counts of this clonotype. The J gene is TRBJ2-7, the V gene TRBV12-3 or TRBV12-4; D perhaps matches TRBD2 (5 bases). Between the trimmed V and J ends, which lost 0 bases and 5 bases, there was a span of 8 bases. The CDR3 runs to 13 residues. The CDR3 DNA is TGTGCCAGCAGTTTAGCGGGAGTCAACGAGCAGTACTTC. It translates to CASSLAGVNEQYF.

The CDR3 spells CASRNAGGASYEQYF. As DNA, the CDR3 is TGTGCCAGTCGAAACGCGGGGGGCGCCTCCTACGAGCAGTACTTC. This rearrangement joins TRBV19 to TRBJ2-7; 8 nucleotides line up with TRBD2. V trimming: 8 bases; J trimming: 0 bases; junction bases outside the gene matches: 9. Looked up from germline, CDR1 is LNHDA and CDR2 is SQIVND (reference sequence). The CDR3 sequence is 15 residues long.

The V call is TRBV6-5, the J call TRBJ1-6; TRBD1 matches at 8 bases. Looked up from germline, CDR1 is MNHEY and CDR2 is SVGAGI. This CDR3 region has 16 residues. Trimming at V came to 5 bases and at J to 7 bases, leaving 10 bases not matched to a gene. The CDR3 here is CASSNYRDRSNSPLHF. The CDR3 bases are TGTGCCAGCAGTAACTACCGGGACAGGAGCAATTCACCCCTCCACTTT.

This clonotype has a handful of counts. The J gene is TRBJ1-1, the V gene TRBV5-1; D is ambiguous. The CDR3 extends over 14 amino acids. The ends were cut back, 0 bases at V and 1 base at J, with 7 bases in the middle. In germline, CDR1 is SGHRS, CDR2 YFSETQ. The CDR3 bases are TGCGCCAGCAGCTTGGACATAACGAACACTGAAGCTTTCTTT. Translated, it gives CASSLDITNTEAFF.

This clonotype was counted only a few times. This chain joins TRBV3-1 and TRBJ2-3; D unresolved. The germline V and J ends were trimmed by 1 base and 7 bases, with 9 bases remaining between them. The germline CDR1 and CDR2 sequences are LGHDT and YNNKEL (reference sequence). The CDR3 length is 13 residues. CDR3 amino acids: CASSQGNLNTQYF. CDR3 DNA: TGTGCCAGCAGCCAAGGCAATCTAAATACGCAGTATTTT.

This clonotype was detected only a few times. This chain connects TRBV4-3 to TRBJ2-3, with D uncertain. The germline V gene encodes CDR1 LGHNA and CDR2 YSLEER. The CDR3 spans 16 residues. The V and J ends lost 0 bases and 0 bases respectively, with 10 bases between them. The CDR3 bases are TGCGCCAGCAGCCAAGATGTGGCACGGAGCACAGATACGCAGTATTTT. As protein: CASSQDVARSTDTQYF.

The chain carries TRBV20-1 and TRBJ2-1, with 9 bases matching TRBD1. The V gene's germline CDR1 is DFQATT and CDR2 SNEGSKA (reference sequence). This CDR3 contains 12 residues. After removal of 5 bases from V and 8 bases from J, the junction contained 4 bases not matched to a gene. CDR3 loop: CSAGTGQYEQFF. In DNA form, the CDR3 reads TGCAGTGCTGGGACAGGGCAATATGAGCAGTTCTTC.

This clonotype has more than one count but fewer than ten. The V call is TRBV20-1, the J call TRBJ2-2; 13 bases agree with TRBD2. Germline assignment: CDR1 DFQATT and CDR2 SNEGSKA (reference sequence). V trimming: 4 bases; J trimming: 4 bases; junction bases outside the gene matches: 3. This CDR3 comprises 15 residues. CDR3 sequence (DNA): TGCAGTGCTACCGGGACTAGCGGGGCCACCGGGGAGCTGTTTTTT. It encodes CSATGTSGATGELFF.

This chain connects TRBV7-9 to TRBJ1-1; D possibly corresponds to TRBD1 (5 bases). This CDR3 has 15 amino acids. V lost 4 bases and J lost 2, with 14 bases in between. Germline V CDR1 and CDR2: SEHNR, FQNEAQ (reference sequence). As DNA, the CDR3 is TGTGCCAGCAGCTACGACGGGGCAGCAAACACTGAAGCTTTCTTT. Its translation is CASSYDGAANTEAFF.

This clonotype came up many times. CDR3 nucleotide sequence: TGTGCCAGCAGCTTTCTGGACAGCACAGATACGCAGTATTTT. The encoded protein is CASSFLDSTDTQYF. The V call is TRBV7-2, the J call TRBJ2-3, with D unclear. This CDR3 spans 14 amino acids. Trimming stripped 3 bases from V and 0 bases from J, with 7 bases between. Per the germline V gene, CDR1 is SGHTA and CDR2 is FQGNSA.

The CDR3 region has the DNA TGTGCCATCAGTCTAGAGAACAATGAGCAGTTCTTC. Protein product: CAISLENNEQFF. This chain joins TRBV10-3 and TRBJ2-1; D uncertain. V dropped 5 bases and J dropped 5 bases, with 7 bases sitting between them. CDR3 length: 12 residues. Germline CDR1 is ENHRY and CDR2 is SYGVKD.

This clonotype was picked up a small number of times. This chain uses TRBV20-1 with TRBJ2-1; TRBD2 aligns across 8 bases. The trim removed 5 bases at V and 0 bases at J, leaving 3 bases unmatched. There are 14 residues in the CDR3. Germline V CDR1 and CDR2: DFQATT, SNEGSKA (reference sequence). CDR3 sequence: CSAQRGPSYNEQFF. CDR3 nucleotides: TGCAGTGCTCAGCGGGGGCCCTCCTACAATGAGCAGTTCTTC.

The J gene is TRBJ2-7, the V gene TRBV5-1; 7 bases line up with TRBD1. The CDR3 is 13 residues long. The V and J ends lost 2 bases and 7 bases, in that order; junction bases with no gene match: 6. CDR1 SGHRS and CDR2 YFSETQ come from the germline V gene. CDR3 protein: CASSLQGPEEQYF. DNA of the CDR3: TGCGCCAGCAGCTTACAGGGGCCGGAGGAGCAGTACTTC.

This chain connects TRBV10-3 to TRBJ2-6, with D perhaps matching TRBD1 (6 bases). The CDR3 has 17 amino acids. V was shortened by 4 bases and J by 0 bases, with 13 bases between the two germline ends. Per germline, CDR1 ENHRY and CDR2 SYGVKD. The CDR3 reads CAISARTVSSGANVLTF. In DNA, the CDR3 is TGTGCCATCAGTGCCCGGACAGTCAGCTCTGGGGCCAACGTCCTGACTTTC.

This clonotype showed up just a few times. This rearrangement joins TRBV29-1 to TRBJ2-2, with D possibly being TRBD1 (6 bases). This CDR3 contains 14 residues. Germline CDR1 reads SQVTM; CDR2 reads ANQGSEA. The V and J ends lost 6 bases and 6 bases respectively, with 17 bases between them. The CDR3 DNA reads TGCAGCGTCTTACAGGGTGTCGGAGCCGGGGAGCTGTTTTTT. This translates into CSVLQGVGAGELFF.